This record concerns one TCR beta chain sequence. Its antigen is undetermined. This entry comes from a study of blood T cells in healthy people across ages. PCR was performed a second time for about 6 to 11 cycles using a sample-barcoded 5' primer and a J-beta primer mix. Every sample gave at least 3 million paired-end reads containing CDR3. From the 5' RACE reads, TCRdb called clonotypes with MiXCR, one entry per CDR3 protein. The data hold 650,000 to 800,000 distinct CDR3 sequences, with 40% to 50% observed a single time. Total RNA, at least 5 micrograms per sample, was extracted from PBMCs. Study-wide results and caveats: When set beside aged donors, long-lived donors presented more naive CD4+ cells and higher diversity. In older individuals, TCR beta diversity per million T cells was lower, falling roughly linearly with age.

The CDR3 contains 16 residues. CDR1 and CDR2 (germline): LGHNA, YNFKEQ. Trimming pared 0 bases from V and 4 bases from J, leaving 14 bases between. This sequence was found in a man aged 55-75 years in good health. Source material: blood. The chain couples TRBV4-2 to TRBJ2-3; D unresolved. The CDR3 protein is CASSQEGGSRADTQYF. CDR3 coding DNA: TGTGCCAGCAGCCAAGAAGGTGGTAGCCGCGCAGATACGCAGTATTTT.